This T cell receptor beta chain came from a study of cytomegalovirus exposure and HLA in healthy donors. Study-wide results and limits: A later analysis found most CMV-associated TCR beta chains apparently HLA-restricted. The study recorded 150 to 200 TCR beta chains that were cytomegalovirus-associated.

The sample holds a few counts of this clone. Its antigen is still unknown. Both 60 Vbeta primers and 13 Jbeta primers went into the PCR. Clones were sequenced by immunoSEQ multiplex PCR, and TCRdb holds only the in-frame ones, with some missing. The sample lists 65,000 to 85,000 clones; just over 70% were seen once. The TCR was taken from a man aged 55 to 70 in good health and CMV-seropositive. Sequencing used PBMCs.

The chain's CDR3 is CASSLFREQETQYF. The CDR3 DNA reads TGTGCCAGCAGCTTATTCCGGGAGCAAGAGACCCAGTACTTC. The genes are TRBV7-2 and TRBJ2-5; possibly TRBD2 for D (6 bases). V was cut by 2 bases and J by 2 bases, with 9 bases left in between. The CDR3 length is 14 residues. Germline CDR1 reads SGHTA; CDR2 reads FQGNSA.